The 8 T cell receptor beta chains below all came from one sample that was sequenced in a study of OX40 agonist ivuxolimab in advanced cancers. The library was made by the immunoSEQ multiplex PCR assay. TCRdb took over this immuneACCESS table, retaining in-frame rearrangements with V and J assigned. Such tables are incomplete; in checked studies, under half of the missing clones stem from an unresolved V gene, and the remainder is unexplained. A total of around 42,000 clones appear in this sample, approximately 88% of them only once. 20% to 30% of the sample belongs to the ten largest clones. The material was CD4+ or CD8+ T cells sorted from blood, obtained in a trial of the OX40 agonist ivuxolimab. The receptors derive from an adult with an advanced solid tumor such as melanoma, head and neck, liver or kidney cancer.

This chain uses TRBV7-8 with TRBJ2-1; 10 positions agree with TRBD2. Germline V gives CDR1 SGHVS, CDR2 FQNEAQ. The CDR3 extends over 18 amino acids. The J segment lost 2 bases and the V segment lost 5 bases, leaving 12 bases of the junction unmatched. The CDR3 DNA follows: TGTGCCAGCAGCCTAGGGGCTAGCGGGAGTTTGGCCTACAATGAGCAGTTCTTC. Protein: CASSLGASGSLAYNEQFF.

The V gene is TRBV9, the J gene TRBJ2-5; 7 bases are shared with TRBD1. CDR1 SGDLS and CDR2 YYNGEE come from the germline V gene. There are 13 residues in the CDR3. V shed 5 bases, J shed 5 bases, and the junction held 6 bases outside the gene matches. The DNA of the CDR3 is TGTGCCAGCAGGGACGGGACAGCGGAGACCCAGTACTTC. It is translated as CASRDGTAETQYF.

This chain joins TRBV18 and TRBJ2-1; D is tentatively TRBD1 or TRBD2 (6 bases each). The germline V gene encodes CDR1 KGHSH and CDR2 LQKENI. The CDR3 is 16 residues long. V shed 6 bases and J shed 4 bases, with 19 bases lying between them. The CDR3, as DNA: TGTGCCAGCTCCCCCTTGGGGGGCGAACTTTACAATGAGCAGTTCTTC. Translating gives CASSPLGGELYNEQFF.

V gene TRBV19 combines with J gene TRBJ1-1; 7 bases are shared with TRBD1. The germline V gene encodes CDR1 LNHDA and CDR2 SQIVND (reference sequence). This CDR3 has 13 amino acids. V shed 4 bases and J 11 bases; nucleotides not matched to a gene: 10. Written as DNA, the CDR3 is TGTGCCAGTAGTAGGAAGGGGACAGTGACGGCTTTCTTT. Translation gives CASSRKGTVTAFF.

The DNA for the CDR3 is TGTGCCAGCAGAGGGGAGGCAGGGAAGAACTACGAGCAGTACTTC. This sequence encodes CASRGEAGKNYEQYF. The chain couples TRBV28 to TRBJ2-7; D is perhaps TRBD2 (6 bases). This CDR3 has 15 residues. V was trimmed by 6 bases and J by 3 bases, leaving 18 bases between them. Per the germline V gene, CDR1 is MDHEN and CDR2 is SYDVKM.

V and J are TRBV7-3 and TRBJ2-1; possibly TRBD1 or TRBD2 for D (5 bases each). The CDR3 totals 13 residues. V dropped 6 bases and J dropped 9 bases, with 15 bases sitting between them. The germline CDR1 and CDR2 sequences are SGHTA and FQGTGA. CDR3 in amino acids: CASSAPGRGEQFF. In DNA, the CDR3 is TGTGCCAGCAGTGCCCCGGGGCGAGGTGAGCAGTTCTTC. Based on the CDR3 plus reference TRBV7-3 and TRBJ2-1, the full variable domain is GAGVSQTPSNKVTEKGKYVELRCDPISGHTALYWYRQSLGQGPEFLIYFQGTGAADDSGLPNDRFFAVRPEGSVSTLKIQRTERGDSAVYLCASSAPGRGEQFFGPGTRLTVL.

In its sample, this clone was seen a few times. The chain uses TRBV2 and TRBJ2-1; D might be TRBD1 (6 bases). The CDR3 sequence is 11 residues long. The V gene's germline CDR1 is SNHLY and CDR2 FYNNEI. V lost 3 bases and J lost 10, with 7 bases in between. CDR3 DNA sequence: TGTGCCAGCAGTGATGGGACAGAGCAGTTCTTC. This encodes CASSDGTEQFF.

This chain connects TRBV7-9 to TRBJ2-3; 8 positions match TRBD2. The V and J ends lost 6 bases and 2 bases, in that order; junction bases with no gene match: 7. Germline CDR1 and CDR2: SEHNR and FQNEAQ (reference sequence). This CDR3 spans 15 amino acids. CDR3 sequence: CASSLLAGFTDTQYF. The CDR3 region has the DNA TGTGCCAGCAGTTTGCTAGCGGGCTTCACAGATACGCAGTATTTT.